The 10 T cell receptor beta chains below come from one sample, sequenced in a study of OX40 agonist ivuxolimab in advanced cancers. Sequenced by immunoSEQ multiplex PCR; TCRdb stores in-frame clones only, minus some. This sample yields more than 85,000 clones, of which roughly 89% are seen a single time; less than 0.35% belongs to the top ten. The sequencing here drew on CD4+ or CD8+ T cells sorted from blood, taken in a trial of the OX40 agonist ivuxolimab. The receptors shown here come from an adult with an advanced solid tumor such as melanoma, head and neck, liver or kidney cancer.

The gene calls are TRBV7-2 and TRBJ1-2; a weak D match, TRBD1 (5 bases). Germline V gene data show CDR1 as SGHTA and CDR2 as FQGNSA. This CDR3 region has 14 residues. Trimming cost V 0 bases and J 3 bases, with 8 bases left between them. The CDR3 DNA is TGTGCCAGCAGCTTAGCGAAGACAGACTATGGCTACACCTTC. Residues: CASSLAKTDYGYTF.

The chain uses TRBV6-6 and TRBJ2-1, with TRBD1 identical over 10 bases. CDR3 length: 15 residues. V dropped 5 bases and J dropped 5; count of bases not matched to a gene: 6. Germline V gene lookup returns CDR1 MNHNY and CDR2 SVGAGI (reference sequence). CDR3 nucleotide sequence: TGTGCCAGCAGTCCCGGACAGGGGGGAGACAATGAGCAGTTCTTC. Its translation is CASSPGQGGDNEQFF.

V is TRBV5-6 and J is TRBJ1-5; 9 bases line up with TRBD1. Germline CDR1 SGHDT, CDR2 YYEEEE. The CDR3 consists of 16 residues. J gave up 4 bases and V 2 bases, and 7 bases lay outside the gene matches. The CDR3 DNA is TGTGCCAGCAGCTTTTGGACCGGGACAGGGAATCAGCCCCAGCATTTT. Protein sequence: CASSFWTGTGNQPQHF.

The genes are TRBV5-1 and TRBJ1-1, with a possible D match to TRBD1 (5 bases). V was trimmed by 8 bases and J by 1 base, leaving 12 bases between them. CDR1 SGHRS and CDR2 YFSETQ come from the germline V gene. The CDR3 covers 13 residues. In DNA, the CDR3 is TGCGCCAGATCGAGGGGATCGAACACTGAAGCTTTCTTT. It is translated as CARSRGSNTEAFF.

Concerning this clone: At one end the junction does not follow the germline gene, possibly because of a read error. The chain has TRBV29-1 and TRBJ2-5, with TRBD2 as a possible D gene (5 bases). This CDR3 contains 14 residues. Germline loops: CDR1 SQVTM, CDR2 ANQGSEA. The CDR3 nucleotides are TGCAGCGTATCGAGGGATGGGTCCCAAGGGACCCAGTACTTC. It specifies CSVSRDGSQGTQYF.

V usage is TRBV4-3 and J usage is TRBJ2-7; a weak D match, TRBD2 (5 bases). Germline CDR1 is LGHNA and CDR2 is YSLEER. Trimming took 2 bases from V and 6 from J, leaving 17 bases between them. This CDR3 spans 15 amino acids. The CDR3 region has the DNA TGCGCCAGCAGCCAAACGACGGGATTATCGGGCGAGCAGTACTTC. It specifies CASSQTTGLSGEQYF.

This rearrangement joins TRBV9 to TRBJ1-1; D is perhaps TRBD1 (6 bases). CDR1 and CDR2 (germline): SGDLS, YYNGEE. Trimming cost V 4 bases and J 2 bases, with 21 bases left between them. The CDR3 length is 17 residues. CDR3 bases: TGTGCCAGCAGCTATGGGGCAGGGGACGTAGGAAACACTGAAGCTTTCTTT. Translating it yields CASSYGAGDVGNTEAFF.

The V and J genes are TRBV18 and TRBJ2-3; D is ambiguous. V lost 2 bases and J 3 bases, leaving 9 bases between the germline ends. The CDR3 spans 14 residues. Germline V gives CDR1 KGHSH, CDR2 LQKENI. As DNA, the CDR3 is TGTGCCAGCTCACCAACGCTACAGACAGATACGCAGTATTTT. This sequence encodes CASSPTLQTDTQYF.

Here the CDR3 reads CASSIRAVQHF. The CDR3 coding sequence is TGTGCCAGTAGTATCAGGGCAGTCCAGCATTTT. The chain links TRBV19 to TRBJ1-5; perhaps TRBD1 as D (5 bases). V lost 3 bases, J lost 12 bases, and 9 bases lay in between. The CDR3 is 11 residues long. Germline loops: CDR1 LNHDA, CDR2 SQIVND (reference sequence).

The chain couples TRBV7-3 to TRBJ1-2, with no clear D. The CDR3 sequence is 15 residues long. V lost 2 bases and J 5 bases, leaving 15 bases between the germline ends. Germline lookup yields CDR1 SGHTA and CDR2 FQGTGA. This CDR3 reads CASSLLASTEYGYTF. CDR3 nucleotide sequence: TGTGCCAGCAGCTTATTGGCCTCAACGGAGTATGGCTACACCTTC.